This T cell receptor beta chain was found in a study of blood T cells in healthy people across ages. This clonotype turned up a few times. Its antigen is not identified. Next came a second PCR, run for about 7 to 12 cycles, which used a sample-barcoded 5' primer along with a J-beta primer mix. TCRdb itself ran the 5' RACE reads through MiXCR, one entry per CDR3 protein. The top ten clones hold over 2% of a sample with about 2 million distinct CDR3 sequences, less than 50% of them seen once. Germline V gene data show CDR1 as SEHNR and CDR2 as FQNEAQ (reference sequence). V shed 1 base and J shed 7 bases, with 28 bases lying between them. The CDR3 totals 19 residues. Study observations and caveats: Unsorted PBMCs blocked a conclusive comparison of naive and antigen-experienced cells. Estimates of total diversity, which came from one million sequenced T cells, were considered to be underestimates.

The rearrangement joins TRBV7-9 to TRBJ2-5; weak D call: TRBD1 (5 bases). This TCR derives from a woman aged 40 to 55 in good health. The sequenced sample consisted of blood. CDR3 bases: TGTGCCAGCAGCTTAGTGGTTGGGGCGTCAACTGGCCCGATGGGGACCCAGTACTTC. Protein product: CASSLVVGASTGPMGTQYF.